This T cell receptor (beta chain) was profiled in a study of cytomegalovirus exposure and HLA in healthy donors. Germline V gene sequence: CDR1 SQVTM, CDR2 ANQGSEA. There are 13 residues in the CDR3. V was clipped by 7 bases and J by 4 bases; unmatched bases: 7. The PCR ran on 60 Vbeta and 13 Jbeta primers. Measured with immunoSEQ multiplex PCR; TCRdb has only the in-frame clones, and not every one. The sample yields just over 95,000 clones, 78% seen once. With respect to this clone: The sample holds other DNA sequences that translate to the same CDR3.

This clonotype was sampled from a woman in her forties in good health and CMV-seropositive. The gene calls are TRBV29-1 and TRBJ2-7, with 10 bases aligning to TRBD1. The sample taken for sequencing was PBMCs. The CDR3 sequence is CSAEGQGVYEQYF. The DNA of the CDR3 is TGCAGCGCGGAAGGACAGGGGGTATACGAGCAGTACTTC.